The clone carrying this TCR beta chain was observed a few times. The antigen remains unidentified. This specimen belongs to a study of PD-1 blockade in classical Hodgkin lymphoma. Assay: immunoSEQ multiplex PCR; the TCRdb copy retains only in-frame clones and omits some. The sample contains some 150,000 clones, about four fifths of which appear only once. Study observations and caveats: Possibly reflecting disease activity or prior therapy, repertoire differences have causes that remain undefined.

Every patient was affected by relapse after autologous stem cell transplantation, while exposure to brentuximab vedotin was not uniform. The CDR3 sequence is 15 residues long. Germline V gives CDR1 SGHTA, CDR2 FQGTGA. The V end lost 1 base, the J end lost 0 bases, and 9 bases lay between the germline ends. The clonotype comes from a human donor with classical Hodgkin lymphoma. This material consisted of peripheral blood mononuclear cells (PBMCs), taken before the second cycle of nivolumab. This sequence joins TRBV7-3 and TRBJ1-1; a weak D match, TRBD1 (6 bases). The CDR3 sequence is CASSLNRVMNTEAFF. CDR3 coding DNA: TGTGCCAGCAGCTTAAACAGGGTTATGAACACTGAAGCTTTCTTT.